There are many counts of the clone carrying this T cell receptor (beta chain). The data belong to a study of T cells in Graves' hyperthyroidism and ophthalmopathy. Stability of Graves' hyperthyroidism was defined as absent ophthalmopathy progression within 18 months. The study enrolled patients aged 18 to 65 with newly diagnosed hyperthyroidism of under 2 months' duration. Patients with uncontrolled infections, other autoimmune diseases, pregnancy or lactation were excluded. The PBMCs had their origin in roughly 9.4 ml of fresh peripheral blood. Authors of the study amplified TCR beta CDR3 regions from RNA transcripts. The HTBI primer set was used in a first-round RT-PCR of the TCR CDR3. Each CDR3 protein gets one entry after TCRdb re-called the multiplex PCR reads with MiXCR. The sample lists some 760,000 distinct CDR3 sequences, 12% to 15% occurring once. Input material: blood. The TCR was taken from a woman between 18 and 30 years old with Graves' hyperthyroidism.

The CDR3 DNA is TGTGCCAGCAGTTACAATGACAGGCCAAATCAGCCCCAGCATTTT. It yields the protein CASSYNDRPNQPQHF. The chain recombines TRBV12-3 or TRBV12-4 with TRBJ1-5; perhaps TRBD1 as D (6 bases). The CDR3 is 15 amino acids. V lost 4 bases to trimming and J lost 4 bases, with 14 bases between them.